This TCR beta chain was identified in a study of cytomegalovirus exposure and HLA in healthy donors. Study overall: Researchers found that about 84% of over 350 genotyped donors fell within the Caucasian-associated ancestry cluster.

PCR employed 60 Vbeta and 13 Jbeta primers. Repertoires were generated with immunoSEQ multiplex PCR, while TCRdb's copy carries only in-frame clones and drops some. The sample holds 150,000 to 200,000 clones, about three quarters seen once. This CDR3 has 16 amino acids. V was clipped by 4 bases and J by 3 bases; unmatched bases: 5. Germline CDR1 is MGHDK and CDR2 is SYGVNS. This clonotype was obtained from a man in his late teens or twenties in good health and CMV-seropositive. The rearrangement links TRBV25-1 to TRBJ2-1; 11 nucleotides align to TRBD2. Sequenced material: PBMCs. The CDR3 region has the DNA TGTGCCAGCAGTGCCGAGACTAGCGGGATCTACAATGAGCAGTTCTTC. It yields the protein CASSAETSGIYNEQFF.